This T cell receptor (beta chain) was retrieved from a study of T cells in Graves' hyperthyroidism and ophthalmopathy. CDR1 and CDR2 from the germline V gene are MNHNS and SASEGT. The CDR3 spans 13 residues. V was clipped by 6 bases and J by 3 bases; unmatched bases: 4. It was RNA transcripts that yielded the amplified TCR beta CDR3 regions. First-round RT-PCR with HTBI primers amplified the TCR CDR3 region. TCRdb fed the multiplex PCR reads into MiXCR, producing one record per CDR3 protein. This table has over 300,000 distinct CDR3 sequences, around 13% appearing once. The table lists this clonotype with many counts.

The origin of this receptor is a woman between 35 and 50 years old with Graves' ophthalmopathy. The specimen sequenced was blood. The chain combines TRBV6-1 with TRBJ1-2; 7 nucleotides match TRBD1. CDR3 residues: CASRQGRDYGYTF. The CDR3 DNA follows: TGTGCCAGCAGACAGGGGAGGGACTATGGCTACACCTTC.